Following are 11 T cell receptor beta chains from one sample sequenced in a study of graft-versus-host responses after intestinal transplantation. Clones were sequenced by immunoSEQ multiplex PCR, and TCRdb holds only the in-frame ones, with some missing. The sample consists of about 24,000 clones, 80% to 90% of them appearing once. The sample was PBMCs, taken 463 days after intestinal transplant. The origin of the receptors is a human patient who received an intestinal transplant, so some T cells may come from the graft donor.

The CDR3 protein is CASSTGTEGEKLFF. For the CDR3, the DNA is TGTGCCAGCAGTACCGGGACAGAAGGCGAAAAACTGTTTTTT. The rearrangement uses TRBV6-6 and TRBJ1-4; 7 nucleotides match TRBD1. Per germline, CDR1 MNHNY and CDR2 SVGAGI (reference sequence). J was trimmed by 8 bases and V by 5 bases; bases with no gene match: 8. This CDR3 contains 14 residues.

The rearrangement uses TRBV18 and TRBJ2-3, with 11 bases identical to TRBD2. The CDR3 loop spans 16 amino acids. The germline CDR1 and CDR2 sequences are KGHSH and LQKENI. V lost 3 bases and J lost 3; bases outside the gene matches: 5. This CDR3 reads CASSPRLAGTTDTQYF. The CDR3 DNA reads as TGTGCCAGCTCACCTCGACTAGCGGGGACTACAGATACGCAGTATTTT.

This rearrangement joins TRBV12-5 to TRBJ1-5; D is perhaps TRBD1 (5 bases). Trimming left V 5 bases short and J 0 bases short, with 20 bases between. The CDR3 is made up of 18 amino acids. Germline V CDR1 and CDR2: LGHNT, FRNRAP. CDR3 loop: CASGPGTLRIYSNQPQHF. In nucleotides, the CDR3 is TGTGCTAGTGGTCCCGGGACTCTAAGAATTTATAGCAATCAGCCCCAGCATTTT.

This clone was observed a handful of times. V is TRBV7-3 and J is TRBJ1-1, with D perhaps TRBD1 (6 bases). CDR1 and CDR2 (germline): SGHTA, FQGTGA. The CDR3 length is 12 residues. V was trimmed by 4 bases and J by 7 bases, leaving 10 bases between them. This CDR3 is CASSSQGLEAFF. The CDR3 DNA reads TGTGCCAGCAGCTCACAGGGCCTTGAAGCTTTCTTT.

This chain connects TRBV9 to TRBJ2-3; weak D call: TRBD1 (5 bases). The CDR3 has 15 amino acids. Germline-derived CDR1 and CDR2 are SGDLS and YYNGEE. Trimming took off 4 bases at V and 0 bases at J, with 12 bases between the two ends. The CDR3 here is CASSQGHFSTDTQYF. The CDR3 DNA reads as TGTGCCAGCAGCCAAGGACATTTCAGCACAGATACGCAGTATTTT.

The V gene is TRBV5-6, the J gene TRBJ2-1, with a weak D call TRBD1 (6 bases). Germline V gene data show CDR1 as SGHDT and CDR2 as YYEEEE. CDR3 size: 15 residues. Trimming removed 4 bases at V and 5 bases at J, with 16 bases between. The CDR3, as DNA: TGTGCCAGCAGCCCGCAAGGGGGAGTGGACAATGAGCAGTTCTTC. This sequence encodes CASSPQGGVDNEQFF.

The chain is built from TRBV6-5 and TRBJ1-4, with TRBD1 identical over 8 bases. After removal of 1 base from V and 5 bases from J, the junction contained 6 bases not matched to a gene. The CDR3 loop spans 16 amino acids. Germline V lookup: CDR1 MNHEY, CDR2 SVGAGI. As DNA, the CDR3 is TGTGCCAGCAGTTACTATACGACAGGGGTGAATGAAAAACTGTTTTTT. As protein: CASSYYTTGVNEKLFF.

J is TRBJ1-1 and V is TRBV9; 7 nucleotides match TRBD1. The CDR3 is 20 residues long. From germline, CDR1 is SGDLS and CDR2 YYNGEE. Germline trimming cut 1 base from V and 1 base from J; bases unmatched to any gene: 19. CDR3 amino acids: CASSVSARPDSDRRNTEAFF. CDR3 coding DNA: TGTGCCAGCAGCGTATCCGCCCGGCCTGACTCGGACAGGAGGAACACTGAAGCTTTCTTT. The variable domain in full, with the rest retrieved from reference TRBV9 and TRBJ1-1, is DSGVTQTPKHLITATGQRVTLRCSPRSGDLSVYWYQQSLDQGLQFLIQYYNGEERAKGNILERFSAQQFPDLHSELNLSSLELGDSALYFCASSVSARPDSDRRNTEAFFGQGTRLTVV.

The V call is TRBV21-1, the J call TRBJ2-7; the table assigns TRBD1, which was not confirmed against the DNA. TRBV21-1 has pseudogene status. The CDR3 runs to 14 residues. The CDR3 loop reads CASSKWAQSYEQYF. The CDR3 bases are TGTGCCAGCAGCAAATGGGCGCAATCCTACGAGCAGTACTTC.

Notes on this clone: A junction end diverges from the germline sequence, so it may reflect a read error. CDR3 in amino acids: CATSPEDSPYEQYF. For the CDR3, the DNA is TGTGCCACCAGTCCAGAGGACAGCCCCTACGAGCAGTACTTC. V usage is TRBV27 and J usage is TRBJ2-7; D is perhaps TRBD1 (6 bases). Germline V gene sequence: CDR1 MNHEY, CDR2 SMNVEV (reference sequence). The CDR3 loop spans 14 amino acids.

This rearrangement joins TRBV29-1 to TRBJ2-2; TRBD1 aligns across 8 bases. This CDR3 spans 16 amino acids. Germline trimming cut 7 bases from V and 2 bases from J; bases unmatched to any gene: 12. Germline V gene sequence: CDR1 SQVTM, CDR2 ANQGSEA. The CDR3 DNA follows: TGCAGCGCCGGTACCGGGACAGGATTAAACACCGGGGAGCTGTTTTTT. It specifies CSAGTGTGLNTGELFF.